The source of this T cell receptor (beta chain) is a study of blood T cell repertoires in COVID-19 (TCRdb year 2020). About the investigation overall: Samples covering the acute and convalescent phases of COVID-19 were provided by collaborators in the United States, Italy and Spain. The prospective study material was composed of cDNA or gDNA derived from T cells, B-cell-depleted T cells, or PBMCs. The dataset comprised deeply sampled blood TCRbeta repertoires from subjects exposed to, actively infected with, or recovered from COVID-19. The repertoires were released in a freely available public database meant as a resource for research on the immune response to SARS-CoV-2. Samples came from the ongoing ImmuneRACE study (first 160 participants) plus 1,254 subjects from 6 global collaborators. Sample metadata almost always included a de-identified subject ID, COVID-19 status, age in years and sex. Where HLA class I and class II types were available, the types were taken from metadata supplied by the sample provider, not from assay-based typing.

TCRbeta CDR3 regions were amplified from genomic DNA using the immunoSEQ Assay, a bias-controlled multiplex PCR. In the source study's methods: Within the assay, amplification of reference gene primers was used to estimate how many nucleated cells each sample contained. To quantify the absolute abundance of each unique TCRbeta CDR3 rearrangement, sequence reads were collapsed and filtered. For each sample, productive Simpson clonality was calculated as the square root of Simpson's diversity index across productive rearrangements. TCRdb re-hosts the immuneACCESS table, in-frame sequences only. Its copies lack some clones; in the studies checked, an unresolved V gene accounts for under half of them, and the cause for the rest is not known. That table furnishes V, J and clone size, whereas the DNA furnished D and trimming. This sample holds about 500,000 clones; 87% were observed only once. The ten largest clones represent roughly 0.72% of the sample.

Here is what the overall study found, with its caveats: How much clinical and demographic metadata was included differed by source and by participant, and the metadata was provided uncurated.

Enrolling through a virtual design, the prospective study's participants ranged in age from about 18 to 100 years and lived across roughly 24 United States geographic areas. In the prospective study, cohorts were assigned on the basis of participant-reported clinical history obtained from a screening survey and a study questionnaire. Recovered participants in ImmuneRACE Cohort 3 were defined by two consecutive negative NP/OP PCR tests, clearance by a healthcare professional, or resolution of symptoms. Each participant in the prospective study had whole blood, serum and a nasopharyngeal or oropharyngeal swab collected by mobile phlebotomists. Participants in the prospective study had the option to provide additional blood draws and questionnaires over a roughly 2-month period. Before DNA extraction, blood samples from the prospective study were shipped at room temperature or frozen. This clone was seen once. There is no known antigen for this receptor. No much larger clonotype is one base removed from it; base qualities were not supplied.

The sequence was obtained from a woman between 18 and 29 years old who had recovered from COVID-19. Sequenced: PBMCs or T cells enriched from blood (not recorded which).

The DNA sequence is as follows: TGTGCCACCAGTGATTTAGGAAGGGGGGGGGCTGGTCGAGATACGCAGTATTTT. This sequence encodes CATSDLGRGGAGRDTQYF. The rearrangement combines TRBV24-1 with TRBJ2-3; 7 matching bases give a weak D call of TRBD2. Taken from cysteine to phenylalanine, the CDR3 has 18 residues. Left in the record is the CDR3 DNA by itself, 54 bases read in frame from the first base. For CDR1 and CDR2, the germline V gene lists KGHDR and SFDVKD. Between the V and J ends, shortened by 1 base and 5 bases respectively, the junction contains 21 bases.